The present entry profiles one T cell receptor (beta chain) with its context. Its target is unknown. The data were obtained in a study of post-analysis software for immune sequencing data. Across the study: Disease trajectories encompassed relapsing-remitting, secondary progressive and progressive-relapsing multiple sclerosis. General study results and limits: Same-batch preparations were strongly co-clustered by F measure. With TRBV5-6, TRBV5-1 and TRBV20-1 included, 4 to 6 TRBV segments were more frequent in patients than in controls. A significant reduction in normalized Chao1 diversity was observed in multiple sclerosis patients versus controls.

This CDR3 comprises 13 residues. Looked up from germline, CDR1 is SGHTA and CDR2 is FQGTGA. Trimming removed 2 bases at V and 4 bases at J, with 8 bases between. Carried by the TCR beta cDNA libraries were unique molecular identifiers. Each batch of about 0.9 to 10 million T cells produced hundreds of thousands of cDNA molecules. TCRdb called the PCR reads again in MiXCR, with one record for every CDR3 protein. The sample contains 740,000 or so distinct CDR3 sequences, 53% of which appear only once. This sequence joins TRBV7-3 and TRBJ1-2; tentatively, D is TRBD1 (5 bases). This clonotype was sampled from a girl aged 5-17 years with multiple sclerosis. Sequenced material: blood. CDR3 protein: CASSLWDGYGYTF. The CDR3 DNA follows: TGTGCCAGCAGCTTATGGGACGGCTATGGCTACACCTTC. Supplemented by reference TRBV7-3 and TRBJ1-2, the full variable domain reads GAGVSQTPSNKVTEKGKYVELRCDPISGHTALYWYRQSLGQGPEFLIYFQGTGAADDSGLPNDRFFAVRPEGSVSTLKIQRTERGDSAVYLCASSLWDGYGYTFGSGTRLTVV.